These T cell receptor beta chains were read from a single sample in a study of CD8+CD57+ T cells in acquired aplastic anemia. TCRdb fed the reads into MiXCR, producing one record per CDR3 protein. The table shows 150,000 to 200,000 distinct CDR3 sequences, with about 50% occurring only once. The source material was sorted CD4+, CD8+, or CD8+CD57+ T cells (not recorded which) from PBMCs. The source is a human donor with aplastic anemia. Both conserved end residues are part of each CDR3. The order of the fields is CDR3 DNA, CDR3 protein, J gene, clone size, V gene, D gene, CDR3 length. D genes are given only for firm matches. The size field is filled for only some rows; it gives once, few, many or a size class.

CDR3 DNA: TGCGCCAGCAGCCAATTCTTAACGGAGCGGGAGACCCAGTACTTC
CDR3 protein: CASSQFLTERETQYF
J gene: TRBJ2-5
clone size: many
V gene: TRBV4-1
D gene: NA
CDR3 length: 15

CDR3 DNA: TGTGCCACCAGGGCTACAGGGGAAGGCTACGAGCAGTACTTC
CDR3 protein: CATRATGEGYEQYF
J gene: TRBJ2-7
clone size: NA
V gene: TRBV15
D gene: TRBD1
CDR3 length: 14

CDR3 DNA: TGTGCCAGTAGTATAAGACAGCGAGTTTACAATGAGCAGTTCTTC
CDR3 protein: CASSIRQRVYNEQFF
J gene: TRBJ2-1
clone size: NA
V gene: TRBV19
D gene: NA
CDR3 length: 15

CDR3 DNA: TGTGCCAGCCAACTAGCGGATGGCACAGAGACGCAGTATTTT
CDR3 protein: CASQLADGTETQYF
J gene: TRBJ2-3
clone size: NA
V gene: TRBV6-2/TRBV6-3
D gene: TRBD2
CDR3 length: 14

CDR3 DNA: TGTGCCAGCAGTTTATCCCCCTCCTACGAGCAGTACTTC
CDR3 protein: CASSLSPSYEQYF
J gene: TRBJ2-7
clone size: many
V gene: TRBV27
D gene: NA
CDR3 length: 13

CDR3 DNA: TGCAGTGCTAGTCACGTTGGCTACACCTTC
CDR3 protein: CSASHVGYTF
J gene: TRBJ1-2
clone size: NA
V gene: TRBV20-1
D gene: NA
CDR3 length: 10

CDR3 DNA: TGTGCCAGCAGCCCCACGCAGGAAGGTTCACCCCTCCACTTT
CDR3 protein: CASSPTQEGSPLHF
J gene: TRBJ1-6
clone size: NA
V gene: TRBV11-1
D gene: NA
CDR3 length: 14

CDR3 DNA: TGTGCCACCCTAGCCCCAGGTTTTGAGCAGTTCTTC
CDR3 protein: CATLAPGFEQFF
J gene: TRBJ2-1
clone size: few
V gene: TRBV18
D gene: NA
CDR3 length: 12

CDR3 DNA: TGTGCCAGCAGCTTATTCCAAGGGGAGACCCAGTACTTC
CDR3 protein: CASSLFQGETQYF
J gene: TRBJ2-5
clone size: few
V gene: TRBV7-2
D gene: NA
CDR3 length: 13

CDR3 DNA: TGTGCCAGCAGTTTATCTGGGAGTGGCTACACCTTC
CDR3 protein: CASSLSGSGYTF
J gene: TRBJ1-2
clone size: many
V gene: TRBV12-3/TRBV12-4
D gene: NA
CDR3 length: 12

CDR3 DNA: TGTGCCATCAGTGAGTCGGAGACAGGTGGCTACACCTTC
CDR3 protein: CAISESETGGYTF
J gene: TRBJ1-2
clone size: NA
V gene: TRBV10-3
D gene: NA
CDR3 length: 13

CDR3 DNA: TGTGCCAGCGGTACGTACGTCGGGACGTCCTCCTACGAGCAGTACTTC
CDR3 protein: CASGTYVGTSSYEQYF
J gene: TRBJ2-7
clone size: once
V gene: TRBV6-1
D gene: NA
CDR3 length: 16

CDR3 DNA: TGCAGCGTTGAGGGCGGGCGTCCTGAAGCTTTCTTT
CDR3 protein: CSVEGGRPEAFF
J gene: TRBJ1-1
clone size: NA
V gene: TRBV29-1
D gene: NA
CDR3 length: 12

CDR3 DNA: TGTGCCAGCAGCGCTGGAACCGGGACAGGCTCCTACGAGCAGTACTTC
CDR3 protein: CASSAGTGTGSYEQYF
J gene: TRBJ2-7
clone size: once
V gene: TRBV9
D gene: TRBD1
CDR3 length: 16

CDR3 DNA: TGTGCCAGCAGCCCCGGCAAGGGACTAGCAGGCCACGAGCAGTACTTC
CDR3 protein: CASSPGKGLAGHEQYF
J gene: TRBJ2-7
clone size: NA
V gene: TRBV7-6
D gene: TRBD2
CDR3 length: 16

CDR3 DNA: TGTGCCAGCAGCCGACAGCTTGAAGCTTTCTTT
CDR3 protein: CASSRQLEAFF
J gene: TRBJ1-1
clone size: NA
V gene: TRBV5-6
D gene: NA
CDR3 length: 11

CDR3 DNA: TGTGCCAGCAGCTCGGGGACTAGCGGGGGGTCTGAGCAGTTCTTC
CDR3 protein: CASSSGTSGGSEQFF
J gene: TRBJ2-1
clone size: few
V gene: TRBV11-2
D gene: TRBD2
CDR3 length: 15

CDR3 DNA: TGTGCCAGCAGTTATAAGGGATTACCCCTCCACTTT
CDR3 protein: CASSYKGLPLHF
J gene: TRBJ1-6
clone size: NA
V gene: TRBV6-5
D gene: NA
CDR3 length: 12

CDR3 DNA: TGTGCCACCAGCAGAGAGCTGGGGGACGGACTAGCGCCCCAGTACTTC
CDR3 protein: CATSRELGDGLAPQYF
J gene: TRBJ2-5
clone size: many
V gene: TRBV15
D gene: TRBD2
CDR3 length: 16

CDR3 DNA: TGTGCCTGGAGTTTCGGGGAGCTGTTTTTT
CDR3 protein: CAWSFGELFF
J gene: TRBJ2-2
clone size: many
V gene: TRBV30
D gene: NA
CDR3 length: 10

CDR3 DNA: TGTGCCAGCGTCTATGGTGCGAATTCACCCCTCCACTTT
CDR3 protein: CASVYGANSPLHF
J gene: TRBJ1-6
clone size: few
V gene: TRBV2
D gene: NA
CDR3 length: 13

CDR3 DNA: TGTGCCAGCAGCACGCGGACTAGCGGCAAGGATGAGCAGTTCTTC
CDR3 protein: CASSTRTSGKDEQFF
J gene: TRBJ2-1
clone size: NA
V gene: TRBV11-2
D gene: TRBD2
CDR3 length: 15

CDR3 DNA: TGTGCCAGTAGTGTCCGACAGGGTGCACACGAGCAGTACTTC
CDR3 protein: CASSVRQGAHEQYF
J gene: TRBJ2-7
clone size: few
V gene: TRBV19
D gene: TRBD1
CDR3 length: 14

CDR3 DNA: TGTGCCAGCTCACCAAGGGGAGGGGCCCCAACCTACAATGAGCAGTTCTTC
CDR3 protein: CASSPRGGAPTYNEQFF
J gene: TRBJ2-1
clone size: few
V gene: TRBV6-1
D gene: TRBD2
CDR3 length: 17

CDR3 DNA: TGTGCCAGCAGTGAGACTGGCAGGTTCTATGGCTACACCTTC
CDR3 protein: CASSETGRFYGYTF
J gene: TRBJ1-2
clone size: many
V gene: TRBV7-3
D gene: NA
CDR3 length: 14

CDR3 DNA: TGTGCCACCAGTGACGGACAGGGGCACAATCAGCCCCAGCATTTT
CDR3 protein: CATSDGQGHNQPQHF
J gene: TRBJ1-5
clone size: NA
V gene: TRBV24-1
D gene: TRBD1
CDR3 length: 15

CDR3 DNA: TGCAGTGCACAGGCCGGCTCCTACGAGCAGTACTTC
CDR3 protein: CSAQAGSYEQYF
J gene: TRBJ2-7
clone size: NA
V gene: TRBV20-1
D gene: NA
CDR3 length: 12

CDR3 DNA: TGTGCCAGCAGCCAAGATTCGACAGACACCGGGGAGCTGTTTTTT
CDR3 protein: CASSQDSTDTGELFF
J gene: TRBJ2-2
clone size: many
V gene: TRBV3-1
D gene: NA
CDR3 length: 15

CDR3 DNA: TGTGCCAGCAGCTTAAGGGTAGCGGGGGCCAATGAGCAGTTCTTC
CDR3 protein: CASSLRVAGANEQFF
J gene: TRBJ2-1
clone size: NA
V gene: TRBV19
D gene: TRBD2
CDR3 length: 15

CDR3 DNA: TGTGCCAGCAGTTCAGGGGCAGGACCCAACGCCGGGGCGCTGTTTTTT
CDR3 protein: CASSSGAGPNAGALFF
J gene: TRBJ2-2
clone size: NA
V gene: TRBV27
D gene: NA
CDR3 length: 16

CDR3 DNA: TGCGCCAGCAGCCAAGATCTTGCGGAAGCGAACACCGGGGAGCTGTTTTTT
CDR3 protein: CASSQDLAEANTGELFF
J gene: TRBJ2-2
clone size: many
V gene: TRBV4-3
D gene: NA
CDR3 length: 17

CDR3 DNA: TGTGCCACCAGTGATTTGGTACAGGTTACCTTC
CDR3 protein: CATSDLVQVTF
J gene: TRBJ1-2
clone size: NA
V gene: TRBV24-1
D gene: NA
CDR3 length: 11

CDR3 DNA: TGTGCCACCAGTGAAAGGGACAGTATACAAGAGACCCAGTACTTC
CDR3 protein: CATSERDSIQETQYF
J gene: TRBJ2-5
clone size: NA
V gene: TRBV10-3
D gene: TRBD1
CDR3 length: 15

CDR3 DNA: TGTGCCAGCAGTTTTGGTAGCGGTCCCGGGGAGCTGTTTTTT
CDR3 protein: CASSFGSGPGELFF
J gene: TRBJ2-2
clone size: few
V gene: TRBV12-3/TRBV12-4
D gene: NA
CDR3 length: 14

CDR3 DNA: TGTGCCTGGCAGACGACTCAGTTGCACGAGCAGTACTTC
CDR3 protein: CAWQTTQLHEQYF
J gene: TRBJ2-7
clone size: many
V gene: TRBV30
D gene: NA
CDR3 length: 13

CDR3 DNA: TGTGCCTGGCGAGCGACAGGGTTGTTCTACGAGCAGTACTTC
CDR3 protein: CAWRATGLFYEQYF
J gene: TRBJ2-7
clone size: many
V gene: TRBV30
D gene: TRBD1
CDR3 length: 14

CDR3 DNA: TGCGCCAGCAGCCAAGATTACAGGGCTTGGTCTAATGAGCAGTTCTTC
CDR3 protein: CASSQDYRAWSNEQFF
J gene: TRBJ2-1
clone size: NA
V gene: TRBV4-1
D gene: NA
CDR3 length: 16

CDR3 DNA: TGTGCCAGCAGTGAATATAGAGGGGCGGAGGAGACCCAGTACTTT
CDR3 protein: CASSEYRGAEETQYF
J gene: TRBJ2-5
clone size: NA
V gene: TRBV25-1
D gene: NA
CDR3 length: 15

CDR3 DNA: TGCGCCAGCAGCTTGGTCGTCAACTATGGCTACACCTTC
CDR3 protein: CASSLVVNYGYTF
J gene: TRBJ1-2
clone size: NA
V gene: TRBV5-1
D gene: NA
CDR3 length: 13

CDR3 DNA: TGTGCCAGCAGCTTAAACCGGGACAGGGTTCACTTC
CDR3 protein: CASSLNRDRVHF
J gene: TRBJ2-7
clone size: NA
V gene: TRBV11-2
D gene: TRBD1
CDR3 length: 12

CDR3 DNA: TGCAGTGCTAGAGATGGCAGTAGCGGGAGTTTGAATGAGCAGTTCTTC
CDR3 protein: CSARDGSSGSLNEQFF
J gene: TRBJ2-1
clone size: many
V gene: TRBV20-1
D gene: TRBD2
CDR3 length: 16

CDR3 DNA: TGCAGTGCCAACCCCTCGGCGGGGGGGCCCCCAGATACGCAGTATTTT
CDR3 protein: CSANPSAGGPPDTQYF
J gene: TRBJ2-3
clone size: NA
V gene: TRBV20-1
D gene: TRBD2
CDR3 length: 16

CDR3 DNA: TGTGCCATCAGGGAGAGCCCTTATGATACCAATTCACCCCTCCACTTT
CDR3 protein: CAIRESPYDTNSPLHF
J gene: TRBJ1-6
clone size: NA
V gene: TRBV10-3
D gene: NA
CDR3 length: 16

CDR3 DNA: TGTGCCAGCAGCGTAGTACCAGGGAACACTGAAGCTTTCTTT
CDR3 protein: CASSVVPGNTEAFF
J gene: TRBJ1-1
clone size: many
V gene: TRBV9
D gene: NA
CDR3 length: 14

CDR3 DNA: TGTGCCAGCAGGGACTCGGGGACAGGGGCAAGTGAAGCTTTCTTT
CDR3 protein: CASRDSGTGASEAFF
J gene: TRBJ1-1
clone size: many
V gene: TRBV27
D gene: TRBD1
CDR3 length: 15

CDR3 DNA: TGTGCCACCAGCAGGCCCGGGACCGAGAGCTCCTACGAGCAGTACTTC
CDR3 protein: CATSRPGTESSYEQYF
J gene: TRBJ2-7
clone size: NA
V gene: TRBV15
D gene: NA
CDR3 length: 16